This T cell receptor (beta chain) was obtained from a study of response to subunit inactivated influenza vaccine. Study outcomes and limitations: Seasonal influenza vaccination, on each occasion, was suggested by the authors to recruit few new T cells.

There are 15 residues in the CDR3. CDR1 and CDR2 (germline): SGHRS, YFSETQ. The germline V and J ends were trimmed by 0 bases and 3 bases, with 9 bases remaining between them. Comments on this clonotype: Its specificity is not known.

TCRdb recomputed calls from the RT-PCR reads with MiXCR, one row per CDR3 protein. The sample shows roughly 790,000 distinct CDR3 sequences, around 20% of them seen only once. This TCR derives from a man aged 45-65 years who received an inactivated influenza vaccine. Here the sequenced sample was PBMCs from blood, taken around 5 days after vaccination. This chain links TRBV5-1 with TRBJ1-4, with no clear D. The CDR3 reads CASSLGSSSNEKLFF. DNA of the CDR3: TGCGCCAGCAGCTTGGGATCCAGCTCTAATGAAAAACTGTTTTTT.